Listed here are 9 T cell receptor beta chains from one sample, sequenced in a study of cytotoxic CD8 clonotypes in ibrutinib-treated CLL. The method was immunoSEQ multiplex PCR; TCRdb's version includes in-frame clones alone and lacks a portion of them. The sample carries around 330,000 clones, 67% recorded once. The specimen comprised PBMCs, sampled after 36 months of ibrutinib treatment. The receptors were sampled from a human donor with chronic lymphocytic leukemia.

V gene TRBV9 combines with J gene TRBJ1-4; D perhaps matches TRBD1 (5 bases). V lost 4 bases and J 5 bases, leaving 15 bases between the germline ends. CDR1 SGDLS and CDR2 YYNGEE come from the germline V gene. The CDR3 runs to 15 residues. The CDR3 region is CASSIRGAPNEKLFF. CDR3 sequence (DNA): TGTGCCAGCAGCATCAGAGGGGCGCCAAATGAAAAACTGTTTTTT.

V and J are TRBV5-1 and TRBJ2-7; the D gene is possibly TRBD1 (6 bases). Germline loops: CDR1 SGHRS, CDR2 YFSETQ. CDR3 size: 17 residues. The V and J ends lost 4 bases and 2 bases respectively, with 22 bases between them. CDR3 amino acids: CASSKGSSRDNTYEQYF. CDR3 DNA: TGCGCCAGCAGCAAAGGTTCATCCCGGGACAACACCTACGAGCAGTACTTC.

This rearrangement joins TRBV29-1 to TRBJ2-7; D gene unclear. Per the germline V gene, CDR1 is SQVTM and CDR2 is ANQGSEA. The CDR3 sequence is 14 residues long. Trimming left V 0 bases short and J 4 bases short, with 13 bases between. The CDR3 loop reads CSVEDAASGYEQYF. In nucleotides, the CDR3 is TGCAGCGTTGAAGATGCGGCTAGTGGATACGAGCAGTACTTC.

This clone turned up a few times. CDR3 in amino acids: CAISEPRTGGTETQYF. The DNA of the CDR3 is TGTGCCATCAGTGAGCCTCGGACAGGGGGCACAGAGACCCAGTACTTC. V and J are TRBV10-3 and TRBJ2-5, with 11 bases matching TRBD1. V was pared by 2 bases and J by 4 bases, with 6 bases of the junction left unmatched. Per the germline V gene, CDR1 is ENHRY and CDR2 is SYGVKD. The CDR3 has 16 amino acids.

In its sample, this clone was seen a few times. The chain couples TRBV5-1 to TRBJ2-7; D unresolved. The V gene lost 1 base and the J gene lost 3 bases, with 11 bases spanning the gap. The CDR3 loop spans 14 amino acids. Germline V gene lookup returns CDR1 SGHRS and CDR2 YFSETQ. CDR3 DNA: TGCGCCAGCAGCTTGACCGGAGCCTACTACGAGCAGTACTTC. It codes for CASSLTGAYYEQYF.

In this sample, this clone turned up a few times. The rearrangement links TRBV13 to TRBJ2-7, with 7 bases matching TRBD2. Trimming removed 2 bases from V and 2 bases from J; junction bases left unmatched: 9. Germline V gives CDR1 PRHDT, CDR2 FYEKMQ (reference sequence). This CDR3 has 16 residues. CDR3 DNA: TGTGCCAGCAGCTTAAGGGGTAGCGGGTATACCTACGAGCAGTACTTC. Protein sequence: CASSLRGSGYTYEQYF.

The CDR3 coding sequence is TGTGCCAGCAGCGTCTCCGCCCGGGGCAGCTTGGGGACAGATACGCAGTATTTT. Translation: CASSVSARGSLGTDTQYF. The chain has TRBV9 and TRBJ2-3, with D perhaps assigned TRBD1 or TRBD2 (5 bases each). There are 18 residues in the CDR3. The germline gives CDR1 SGDLS, CDR2 YYNGEE. Deletions cut 2 bases from V and 3 bases from J, with 22 bases between.

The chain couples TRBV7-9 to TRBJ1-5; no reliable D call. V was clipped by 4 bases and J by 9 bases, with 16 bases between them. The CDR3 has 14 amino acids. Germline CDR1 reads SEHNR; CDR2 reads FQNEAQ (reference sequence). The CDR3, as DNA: TGTGCCAGCAGCTCCCACAGTGTCGATCGGCCCCAGCATTTT. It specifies CASSSHSVDRPQHF.

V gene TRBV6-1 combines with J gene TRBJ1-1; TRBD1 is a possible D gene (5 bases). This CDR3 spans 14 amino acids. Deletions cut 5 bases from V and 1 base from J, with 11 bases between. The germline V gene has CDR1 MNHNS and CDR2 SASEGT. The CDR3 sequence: CASSITRGNTEAFF. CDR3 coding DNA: TGTGCCAGCAGTATCACAAGGGGGAACACTGAAGCTTTCTTT.